This TCR beta chain is drawn from a study of T cells in Graves' hyperthyroidism and ophthalmopathy. The study, taken as a whole, reports: Appearing also in blood were most of the thyroid clonotypes expanded above 0.001.

The length of the CDR3 is 16 residues. Trimming removed 2 bases from V and 0 bases from J, with 12 bases in between. CDR1 is SGDLS and CDR2 is YYNGEE in the germline V gene. TCR beta CDR3 sequences were amplified from RNA transcripts. HTBI primers drove first-round RT-PCR of the TCR CDR3. TCRdb used MiXCR to reprocess the multiplex PCR reads, holding one entry per CDR3 protein. The sample carries approximately 370,000 distinct CDR3 sequences, approximately 18% recorded once. The study based diagnoses on clinical symptoms, serum thyroxine and TRAb, thyroid ultrasound and orbital computed tomography. This clonotype has ten or more counts. Its antigen is not identified.

This receptor was identified in a woman aged 25 to 39 with Graves' hyperthyroidism that later progressed to Graves' ophthalmopathy. Sequencing was done on a sample of blood. The V call is TRBV9, the J call TRBJ1-3; possible D gene TRBD1, 5 bases. The CDR3 DNA is TGTGCCAGCAGCGTGTACACAGGAAACTCTGGAAACACCATATATTTT. Its protein product is CASSVYTGNSGNTIYF. The full variable domain, its missing parts supplied by reference TRBV9 and TRBJ1-3, is DSGVTQTPKHLITATGQRVTLRCSPRSGDLSVYWYQQSLDQGLQFLIQYYNGEERAKGNILERFSAQQFPDLHSELNLSSLELGDSALYFCASSVYTGNSGNTIYFGEGSWLTVV.